The T cell receptor (beta chain) described here comes from a study of blood T cell repertoires in COVID-19. CDR3 length equals 15 residues. CDR1 and CDR2 from the germline V gene are LGHDT and YNNKEL (reference sequence). The V gene lost 1 base and the J gene lost 1 base, with 8 bases spanning the gap. TCRdb keeps only in-frame clones here, not all; method: immunoSEQ multiplex PCR. In the table there are 250,000 to 300,000 clones, around nine tenths of which are singletons. The genes are TRBV3-1 (or the pseudogene TRBV3-2) and TRBJ1-5, with a tentative D call TRBD1 (5 bases). The receptor's source is a man in his forties with acute or convalescent COVID-19. Sequencing was done on a sample of peripheral blood. The CDR3 loop reads CASSQGGASNQPQHF. CDR3 sequence (DNA): TGTGCCAGCAGCCAAGGCGGGGCAAGCAATCAGCCCCAGCATTTT.